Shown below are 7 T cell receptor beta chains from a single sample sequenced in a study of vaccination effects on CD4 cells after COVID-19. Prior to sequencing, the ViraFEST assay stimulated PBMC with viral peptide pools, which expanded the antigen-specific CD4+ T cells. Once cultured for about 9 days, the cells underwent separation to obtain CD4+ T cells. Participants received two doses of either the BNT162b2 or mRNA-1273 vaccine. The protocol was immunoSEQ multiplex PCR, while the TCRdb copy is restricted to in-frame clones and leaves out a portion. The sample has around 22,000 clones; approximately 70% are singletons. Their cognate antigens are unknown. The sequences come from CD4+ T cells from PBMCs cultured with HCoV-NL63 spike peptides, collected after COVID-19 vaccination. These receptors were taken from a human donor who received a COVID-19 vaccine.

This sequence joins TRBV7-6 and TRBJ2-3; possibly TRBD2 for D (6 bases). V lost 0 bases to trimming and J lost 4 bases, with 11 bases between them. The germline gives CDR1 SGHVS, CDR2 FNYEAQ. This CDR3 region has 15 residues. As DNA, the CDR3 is TGTGCCAGCAGCTTAGCCCTAGCGTCGGCAGATACGCAGTATTTT. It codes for CASSLALASADTQYF.

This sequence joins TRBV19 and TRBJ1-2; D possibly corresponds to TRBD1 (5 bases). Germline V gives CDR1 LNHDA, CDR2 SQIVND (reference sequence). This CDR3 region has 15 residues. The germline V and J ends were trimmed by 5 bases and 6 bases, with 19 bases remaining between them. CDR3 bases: TGTGCCAGTAGTCCGGACGGGGGAAGATCGGATGGCTACACCTTC. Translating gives CASSPDGGRSDGYTF. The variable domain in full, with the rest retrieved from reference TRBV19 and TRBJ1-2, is DGGITQSPKYLFRKEGQNVTLSCEQNLNHDAMYWYRQDPGQGLRLIYYSQIVNDFQKGDIAEGYSVSREKKESFPLTVTSAQKNPTAFYLCASSPDGGRSDGYTFGSGTRLTVV.

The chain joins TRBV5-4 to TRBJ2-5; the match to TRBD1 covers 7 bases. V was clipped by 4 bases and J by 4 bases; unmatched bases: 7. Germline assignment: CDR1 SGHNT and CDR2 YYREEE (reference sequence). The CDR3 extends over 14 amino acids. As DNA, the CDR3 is TGTGCCAGCAGCCGACAGGGAGCGGCAGAGACCCAGTACTTC. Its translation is CASSRQGAAETQYF.

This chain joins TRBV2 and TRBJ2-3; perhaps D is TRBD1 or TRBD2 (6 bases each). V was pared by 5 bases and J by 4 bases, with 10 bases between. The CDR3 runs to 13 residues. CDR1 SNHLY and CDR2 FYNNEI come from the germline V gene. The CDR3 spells CASSTGGPDTQYF. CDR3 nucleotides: TGTGCCAGCAGTACCGGGGGCCCAGATACGCAGTATTTT. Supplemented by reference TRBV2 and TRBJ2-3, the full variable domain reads EPEVTQTPSHQVTQMGQEVILRCVPISNHLYFYWYRQILGQKVEFLVSFYNNEISEKSEIFDDQFSVERPDGSNFTLKIRSTKLEDSAMYFCASSTGGPDTQYFGPGTRLTVL.

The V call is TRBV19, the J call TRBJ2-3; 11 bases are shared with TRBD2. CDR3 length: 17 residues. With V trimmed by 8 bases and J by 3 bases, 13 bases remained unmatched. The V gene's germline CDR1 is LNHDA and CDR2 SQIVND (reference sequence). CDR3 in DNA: TGTGCCAGTTCAATCTCTAGCGGGAGGAGGGCTACAGATACGCAGTATTTT. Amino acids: CASSISSGRRATDTQYF.

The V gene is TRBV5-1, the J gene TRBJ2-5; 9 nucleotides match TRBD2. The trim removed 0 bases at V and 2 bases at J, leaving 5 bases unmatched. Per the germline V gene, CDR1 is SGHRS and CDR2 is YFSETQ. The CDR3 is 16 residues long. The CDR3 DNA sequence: TGCGCCAGCAGCTTGGCCGGTCTAGCGGGACAAGAGACCCAGTACTTC. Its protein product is CASSLAGLAGQETQYF.

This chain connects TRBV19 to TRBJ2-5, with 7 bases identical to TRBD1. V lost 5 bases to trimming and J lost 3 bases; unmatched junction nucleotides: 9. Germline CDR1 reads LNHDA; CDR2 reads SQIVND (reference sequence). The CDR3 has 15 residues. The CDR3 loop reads CASSSIMTGKETQYF. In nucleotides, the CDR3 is TGTGCCAGTAGTTCCATCATGACAGGGAAAGAGACCCAGTACTTC.